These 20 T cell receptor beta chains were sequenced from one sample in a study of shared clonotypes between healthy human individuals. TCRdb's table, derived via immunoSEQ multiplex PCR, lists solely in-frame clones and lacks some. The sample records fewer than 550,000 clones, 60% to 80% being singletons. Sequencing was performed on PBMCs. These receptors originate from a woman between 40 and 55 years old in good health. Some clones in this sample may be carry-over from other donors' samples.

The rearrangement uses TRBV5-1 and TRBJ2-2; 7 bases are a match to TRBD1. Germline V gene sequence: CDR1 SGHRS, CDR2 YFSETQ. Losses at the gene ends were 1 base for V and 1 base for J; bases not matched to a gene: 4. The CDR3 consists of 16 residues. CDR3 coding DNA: TGCGCCAGCAGCTTGAAGGGACAGCGGAACACCGGGGAGCTGTTTTTT. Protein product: CASSLKGQRNTGELFF.

CDR3 bases: TGTGCCACCAGCAGACCTCCGGGCGGGACCTACACCGGGGAGCTGTTTTTT. Translated, it gives CATSRPPGGTYTGELFF. The chain links TRBV15 to TRBJ2-2, with D possibly matching TRBD2 (6 bases). Between the trimmed V and J ends, which lost 2 bases and 3 bases, there was a span of 16 bases. The V gene's germline CDR1 is LNHNV and CDR2 YYDKDF (reference sequence). The CDR3 covers 17 residues.

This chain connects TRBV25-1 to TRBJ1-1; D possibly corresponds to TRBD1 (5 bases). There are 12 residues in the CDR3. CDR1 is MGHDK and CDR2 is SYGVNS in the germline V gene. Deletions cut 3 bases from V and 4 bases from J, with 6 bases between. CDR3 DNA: TGTGCCAGCAGTGATAGGGGCACTGAAGCTTTCTTT. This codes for CASSDRGTEAFF.

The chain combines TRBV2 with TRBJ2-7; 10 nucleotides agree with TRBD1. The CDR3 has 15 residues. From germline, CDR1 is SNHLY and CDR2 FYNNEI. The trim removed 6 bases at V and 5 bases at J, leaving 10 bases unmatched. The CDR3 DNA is TGTGCCAGCAGAGAACCGGGACAGGGGTTGGACGAGCAGTACTTC. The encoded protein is CASREPGQGLDEQYF. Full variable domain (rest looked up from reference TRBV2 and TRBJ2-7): EPEVTQTPSHQVTQMGQEVILRCVPISNHLYFYWYRQILGQKVEFLVSFYNNEISEKSEIFDDQFSVERPDGSNFTLKIRSTKLEDSAMYFCASREPGQGLDEQYFGPGTRLTVT.

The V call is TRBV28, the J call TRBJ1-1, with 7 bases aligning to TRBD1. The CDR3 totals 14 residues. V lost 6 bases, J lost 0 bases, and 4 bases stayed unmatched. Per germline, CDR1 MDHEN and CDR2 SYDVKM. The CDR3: CASRSDRVNTEAFF. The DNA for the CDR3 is TGTGCCAGCAGATCAGACAGGGTGAACACTGAAGCTTTCTTT.

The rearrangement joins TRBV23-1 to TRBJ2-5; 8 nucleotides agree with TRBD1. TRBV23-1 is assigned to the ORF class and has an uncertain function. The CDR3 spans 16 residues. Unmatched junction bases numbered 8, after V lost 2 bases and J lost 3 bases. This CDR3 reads CASSQEKNRGKETQYF. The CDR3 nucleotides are TGCGCCAGCAGTCAAGAGAAAAACAGGGGGAAAGAGACCCAGTACTTC.

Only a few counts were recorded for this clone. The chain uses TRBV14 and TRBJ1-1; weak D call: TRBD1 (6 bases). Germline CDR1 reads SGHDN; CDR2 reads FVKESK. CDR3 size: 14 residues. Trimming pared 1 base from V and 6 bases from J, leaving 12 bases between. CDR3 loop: CASSQATGSSEAFF. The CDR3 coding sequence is TGTGCCAGCAGCCAAGCGACAGGCTCCTCTGAAGCTTTCTTT.

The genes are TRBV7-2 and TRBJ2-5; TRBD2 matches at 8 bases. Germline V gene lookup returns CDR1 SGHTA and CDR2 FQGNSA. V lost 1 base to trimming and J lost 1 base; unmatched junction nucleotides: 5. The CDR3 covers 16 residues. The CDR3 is CASSLGSGRTQETQYF. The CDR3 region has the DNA TGTGCCAGCAGCTTAGGGAGCGGGAGAACCCAAGAGACCCAGTACTTC. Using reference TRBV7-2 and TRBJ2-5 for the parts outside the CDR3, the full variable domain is GAGVSQSPSNKVTEKGKDVELRCDPISGHTALYWYRQSLGQGLEFLIYFQGNSAPDKSGLPSDRFSAERTGGSVSTLTIQRTQQEDSAVYLCASSLGSGRTQETQYFGPGTRLLVL.

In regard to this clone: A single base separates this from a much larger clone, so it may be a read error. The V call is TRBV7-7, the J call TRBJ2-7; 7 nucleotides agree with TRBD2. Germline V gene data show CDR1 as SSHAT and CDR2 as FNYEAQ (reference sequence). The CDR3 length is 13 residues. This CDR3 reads CASSLSSGDERYF. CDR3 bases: TGTGCCAGCAGCTTATCCAGCGGGGACGAGCGGTACTTC.

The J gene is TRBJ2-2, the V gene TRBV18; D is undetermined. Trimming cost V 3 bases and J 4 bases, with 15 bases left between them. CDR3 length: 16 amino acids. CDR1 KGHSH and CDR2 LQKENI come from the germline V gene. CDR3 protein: CASSPQDVLVTGELFF. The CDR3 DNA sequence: TGTGCCAGCTCACCGCAAGATGTTCTCGTCACCGGGGAGCTGTTTTTT.

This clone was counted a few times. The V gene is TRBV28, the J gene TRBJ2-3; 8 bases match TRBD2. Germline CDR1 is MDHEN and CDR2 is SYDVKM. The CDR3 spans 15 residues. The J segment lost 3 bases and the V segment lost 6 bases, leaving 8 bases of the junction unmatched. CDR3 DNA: TGTGCCAGCAGGCCCAGCGGGAGAGGGACAGATACGCAGTATTTT. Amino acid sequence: CASRPSGRGTDTQYF. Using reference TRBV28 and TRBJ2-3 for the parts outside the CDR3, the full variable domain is DVKVTQSSRYLVKRTGEKVFLECVQDMDHENMFWYRQDPGLGLRLIYFSYDVKMKEKGDIPEGYSVSREKKERFSLILESASTNQTSMYLCASRPSGRGTDTQYFGPGTRLTVL.

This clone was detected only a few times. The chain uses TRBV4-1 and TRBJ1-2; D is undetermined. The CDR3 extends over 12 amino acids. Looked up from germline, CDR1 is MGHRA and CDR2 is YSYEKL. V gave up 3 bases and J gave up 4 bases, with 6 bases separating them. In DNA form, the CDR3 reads TGCGCCAGCAGCCAGGCGGGCTATGGCTACACCTTC. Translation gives CASSQAGYGYTF.

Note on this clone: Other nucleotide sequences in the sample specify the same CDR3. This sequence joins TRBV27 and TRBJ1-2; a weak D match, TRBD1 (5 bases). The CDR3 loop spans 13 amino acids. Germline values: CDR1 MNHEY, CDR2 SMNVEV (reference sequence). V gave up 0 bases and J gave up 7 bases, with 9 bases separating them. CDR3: CASSLSGVSGYTF. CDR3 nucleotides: TGTGCCAGCAGTTTATCGGGGGTATCTGGCTACACCTTC.

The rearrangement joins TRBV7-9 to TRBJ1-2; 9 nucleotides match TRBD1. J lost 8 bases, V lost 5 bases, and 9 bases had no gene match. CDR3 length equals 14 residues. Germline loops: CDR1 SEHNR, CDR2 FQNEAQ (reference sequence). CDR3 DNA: TGTGCCAGCAGCCACCGACAGGGGGTAGACGGCTACACCTTC. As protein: CASSHRQGVDGYTF.

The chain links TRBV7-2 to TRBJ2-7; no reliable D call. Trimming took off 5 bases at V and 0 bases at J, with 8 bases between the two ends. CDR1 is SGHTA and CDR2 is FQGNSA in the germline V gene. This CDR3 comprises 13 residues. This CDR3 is CASSRWSSYEQYF. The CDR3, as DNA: TGTGCCAGCAGCCGGTGGAGCTCCTACGAGCAGTACTTC.

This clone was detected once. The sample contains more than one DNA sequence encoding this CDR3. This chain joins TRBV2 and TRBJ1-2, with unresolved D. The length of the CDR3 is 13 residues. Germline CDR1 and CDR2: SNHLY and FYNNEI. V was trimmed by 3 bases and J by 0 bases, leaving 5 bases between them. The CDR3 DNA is TGTGCCAGCAGTGAGCTAGCTAACTATGGCTACACCTTC. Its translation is CASSELANYGYTF.

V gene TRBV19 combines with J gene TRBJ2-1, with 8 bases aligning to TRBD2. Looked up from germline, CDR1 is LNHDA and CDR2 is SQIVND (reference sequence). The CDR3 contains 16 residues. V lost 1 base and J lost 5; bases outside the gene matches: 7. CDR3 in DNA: TGTGCCAGTAGTATAGTTGGGACTAGTGGGCACAATGAGCAGTTCTTC. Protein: CASSIVGTSGHNEQFF.

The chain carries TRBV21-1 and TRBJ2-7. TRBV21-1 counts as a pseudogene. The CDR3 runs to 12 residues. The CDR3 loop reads CAGGTSMGEQYF. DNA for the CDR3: TGTGCCGGAGGGACATCCATGGGCGAGCAGTACTTC.

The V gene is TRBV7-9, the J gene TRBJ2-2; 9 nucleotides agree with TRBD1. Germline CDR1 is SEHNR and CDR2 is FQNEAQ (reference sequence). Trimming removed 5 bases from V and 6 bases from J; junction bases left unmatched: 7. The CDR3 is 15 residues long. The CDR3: CASSPAGQGPGELFF. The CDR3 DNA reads TGTGCCAGCAGCCCAGCGGGACAGGGACCCGGGGAGCTGTTTTTT.

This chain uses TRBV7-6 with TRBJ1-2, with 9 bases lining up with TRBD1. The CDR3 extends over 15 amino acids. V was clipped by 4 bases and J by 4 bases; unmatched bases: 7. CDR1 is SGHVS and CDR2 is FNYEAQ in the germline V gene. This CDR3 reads CASSSEQGALYGYTF. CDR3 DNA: TGTGCCAGCAGCTCGGAACAGGGGGCACTCTATGGCTACACCTTC.